This entry lists 5 T cell receptor beta chains sequenced from one sample in a study of blood T cells in healthy people across ages. The second PCR ran about 6 to 12 cycles with a sample-barcoded 5' primer and J-beta primers. Using its own MiXCR run on the 5' RACE reads, TCRdb lists one record per CDR3 protein. This table has fewer than 750,000 distinct CDR3 sequences, 45% to 55% appearing once. The sample taken for sequencing was blood. These receptors all come from a man older than 75 in good health.

This clonotype was found once. This chain uses TRBV20-1 with TRBJ2-5, with TRBD1 identical over 9 bases. With 2 bases clipped from V and 11 bases from J, the junction kept 9 bases outside the gene matches. CDR1 DFQATT and CDR2 SNEGSKA come from the germline V gene (reference sequence). This CDR3 comprises 13 residues. Written as DNA, the CDR3 is TGCAGTGCTAGATGGACAGGGGAGGATGAGCAGTACTTC. Residues: CSARWTGEDEQYF.

This chain connects TRBV4-1 to TRBJ1-2; D remains unclear. V was trimmed by 0 bases and J by 0 bases, leaving 8 bases between them. The CDR3 totals 15 residues. Germline loops: CDR1 MGHRA, CDR2 YSYEKL. The CDR3 here is CASSQDRGPNYGYTF. DNA of the CDR3: TGCGCCAGCAGCCAAGATCGCGGCCCTAACTATGGCTACACCTTC.

This clonotype was seen more than once but under ten times. The V gene is TRBV5-1, the J gene TRBJ2-7, with D perhaps matching TRBD2 (6 bases). The CDR3 contains 15 residues. Trimming removed 7 bases from V and 2 bases from J, with 19 bases in between. Germline CDR1 reads SGHRS; CDR2 reads YFSETQ. In DNA, the CDR3 is TGCGCCAGCGGACCTGCTAGCGCAAACCCCTACGAGCAGTACTTC. Its protein is CASGPASANPYEQYF.

The CDR3 nucleotides are TGTGCCAGCAGCCCTCCTCTGACGGCGAGCACAGATACGCAGTATTTT. Amino acids: CASSPPLTASTDTQYF. The chain carries TRBV12-3 or TRBV12-4 and TRBJ2-3; no firm D call. Trimming removed 6 bases at V and 0 bases at J, with 16 bases between. There are 16 residues in the CDR3.

This clonotype was seen only a few times. The chain uses TRBV4-3 and TRBJ2-1, with TRBD2 identical over 11 bases. V shed 3 bases and J 8 bases; nucleotides not matched to a gene: 6. The CDR3 is 15 amino acids. Germline V CDR1 and CDR2: LGHNA, YSLEER. The CDR3 DNA reads TGCGCCAGCAGCCAGTCACCGGGACTAGCGGATGAGCAGTTCTTC. Its protein is CASSQSPGLADEQFF.